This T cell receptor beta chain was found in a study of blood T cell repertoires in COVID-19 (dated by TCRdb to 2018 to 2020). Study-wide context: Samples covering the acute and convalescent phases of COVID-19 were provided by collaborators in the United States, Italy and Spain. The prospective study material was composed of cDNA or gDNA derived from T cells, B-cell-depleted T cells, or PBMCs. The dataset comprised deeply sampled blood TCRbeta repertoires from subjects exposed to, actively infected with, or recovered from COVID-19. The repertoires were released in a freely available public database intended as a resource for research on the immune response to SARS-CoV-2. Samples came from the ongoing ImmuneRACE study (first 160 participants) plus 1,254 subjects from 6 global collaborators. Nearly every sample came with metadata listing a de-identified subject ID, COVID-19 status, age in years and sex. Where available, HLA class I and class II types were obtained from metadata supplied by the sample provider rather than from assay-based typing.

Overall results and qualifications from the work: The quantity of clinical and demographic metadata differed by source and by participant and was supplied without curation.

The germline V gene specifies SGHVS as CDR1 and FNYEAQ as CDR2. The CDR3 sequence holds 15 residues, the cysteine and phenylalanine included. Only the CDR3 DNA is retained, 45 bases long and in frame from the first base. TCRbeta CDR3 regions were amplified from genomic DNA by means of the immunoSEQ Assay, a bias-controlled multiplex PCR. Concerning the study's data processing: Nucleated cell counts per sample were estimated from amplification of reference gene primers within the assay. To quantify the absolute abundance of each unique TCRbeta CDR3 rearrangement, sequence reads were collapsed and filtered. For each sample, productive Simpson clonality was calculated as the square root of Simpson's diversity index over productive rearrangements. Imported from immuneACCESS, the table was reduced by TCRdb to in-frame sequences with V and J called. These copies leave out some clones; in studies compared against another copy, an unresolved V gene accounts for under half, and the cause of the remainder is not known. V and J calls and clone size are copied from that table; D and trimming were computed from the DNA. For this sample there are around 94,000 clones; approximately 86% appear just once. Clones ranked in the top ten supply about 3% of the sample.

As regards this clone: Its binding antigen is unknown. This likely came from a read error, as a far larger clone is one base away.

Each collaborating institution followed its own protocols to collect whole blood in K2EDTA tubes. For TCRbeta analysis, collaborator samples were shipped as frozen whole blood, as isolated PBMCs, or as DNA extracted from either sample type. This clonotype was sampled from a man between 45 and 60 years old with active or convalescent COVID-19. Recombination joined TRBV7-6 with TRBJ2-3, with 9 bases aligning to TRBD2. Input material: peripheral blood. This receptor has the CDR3 CATSLAGGGGDTQYF. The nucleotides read TGTGCCACCAGCTTAGCGGGCGGGGGGGGAGATACGCAGTATTTT. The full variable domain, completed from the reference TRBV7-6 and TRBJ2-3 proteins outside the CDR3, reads GAGVSQSPRYKVTKRGQDVALRCDPISGHVSLYWYRQALGQGPEFLTYFNYEAQQDKSGLPNDRFSAERPEGSISTLTIQRTEQRDSAMYRCATSLAGGGGDTQYFGPGTRLTVL.